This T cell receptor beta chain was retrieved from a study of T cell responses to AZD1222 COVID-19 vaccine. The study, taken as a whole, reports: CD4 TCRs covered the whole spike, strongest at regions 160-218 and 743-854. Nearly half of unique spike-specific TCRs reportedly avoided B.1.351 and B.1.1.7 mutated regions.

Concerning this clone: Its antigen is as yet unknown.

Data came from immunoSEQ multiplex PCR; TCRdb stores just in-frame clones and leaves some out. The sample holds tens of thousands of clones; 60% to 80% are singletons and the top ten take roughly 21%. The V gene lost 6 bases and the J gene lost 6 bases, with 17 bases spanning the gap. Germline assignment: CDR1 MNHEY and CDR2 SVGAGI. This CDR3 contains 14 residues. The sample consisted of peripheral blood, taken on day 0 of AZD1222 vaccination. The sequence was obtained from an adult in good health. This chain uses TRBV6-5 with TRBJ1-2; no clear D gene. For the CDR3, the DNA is TGTGCCAGCAGGTTCGTCATGACCGGCGATGGCTACACCTTC. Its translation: CASRFVMTGDGYTF.